This is a list of T cell receptor beta chains from one sample in a study of cytomegalovirus exposure and HLA in healthy donors. The assay was immunoSEQ multiplex PCR, and TCRdb's table has in-frame clones only and misses some. The sample has around 90,000 clones; about 79% are singletons. The sequencing sample was made of PBMCs. The source is a male donor in good health and CMV-seropositive. The CDR3 runs from the conserved cysteine through the conserved F or W. The D gene is left open where the match is weak. Clone size is given for some rows only: seen once, a few or many times, or a class if the clone is expanded.

-	TRBJ1-2	TRBV4-1	-	TGCGCCAGCAGCCAAAGGGGCGGAACCTATGGCTACACCTTC	CASSQRGGTYGYTF
-	TRBJ1-1	TRBV11-3	-	TGTGCCAGCAGCCCCGAGGGCACTGAAGCTTTCTTT	CASSPEGTEAFF
-	TRBJ2-1	TRBV27	TRBD2	TGTGCCAGCAGCCCCTGGCGGGGGGGCGAGGCTGAGCAGTTCTTC	CASSPWRGGEAEQFF
once	TRBJ1-5	TRBV7-9	-	TGTGCCAGCAGCCCCAGTGGCCCTAGCAATCAGCCCCAGCATTTT	CASSPSGPSNQPQHF
-	TRBJ2-7	TRBV13	-	TGTGCCAGCAGCTTTGGGACAAACGAGCAGTACTTC	CASSFGTNEQYF
-	TRBJ1-2	TRBV4-1	-	TGCGCCAGCAGGCATCAGAGGGAGTATGGCTACACCTTC	CASRHQREYGYTF
-	TRBJ2-6	TRBV5-4	-	TGTGCCAGCAGCCCCAGGAACCCGCTAAACTCTGGGGCCAACGTCCTGACTTTC	CASSPRNPLNSGANVLTF
once	TRBJ1-5	TRBV6-1	-	TGTGCCAGCAGTGGTGGCCGATTGGGCCTGCAGCCCCAGCATTTT	CASSGGRLGLQPQHF
-	TRBJ2-3	TRBV30	-	TGTGCCTGGAGTGCGACAATCATTCAGACAGATACGCAGTATTTT	CAWSATIIQTDTQYF
-	TRBJ2-1	TRBV7-9	-	TGTGCCAGCAGCTTAGATGGCAGGGGAAATGAGCAGTTCTTC	CASSLDGRGNEQFF
-	TRBJ1-5	TRBV12-5	-	TGTGCTAGTGGGGCCAATCAGCCCCAGCATTTT	CASGANQPQHF
-	TRBJ1-1	TRBV7-2	-	TGTGCCAGCAGCGGTGCAGGTCCCGAAGCTTTCTTT	CASSGAGPEAFF
-	TRBJ2-2	TRBV6-5	-	TGTGCCAGCAGTTTGGCAGGGAATAAGAACACCGGGGAGCTGTTTTTT	CASSLAGNKNTGELFF
-	TRBJ1-2	TRBV4-1	-	TGCGCCAGCAGCCAAGAACGGCCAGGGCTCTATGGCTACACCTTC	CASSQERPGLYGYTF
once	TRBJ2-5	TRBV25-1	-	TGTGCCAGTAAGGGACGGGGGTCTGTGGAGACCCAGTACTTC	CASKGRGSVETQYF